This T cell receptor beta chain is drawn from a study of blood T cell repertoires in COVID-19. Germline V lookup: CDR1 SGDLS, CDR2 YYNGEE. V shed 7 bases, J shed 0 bases, and the junction held 7 bases outside the gene matches. The CDR3 is made up of 15 amino acids. Sequencing used immunoSEQ multiplex PCR; TCRdb keeps in-frame clones, though not all of them. Seen here are approximately 140,000 clones, over 65% observed once, and the top ten hold around a sixth. The chain has TRBV9 and TRBJ1-3; 7 nucleotides line up with TRBD1. The sample consisted of peripheral blood. This clonotype was obtained from a man aged 45-65 years with acute or convalescent COVID-19. CDR3 loop: CASGDSGRSGNTIYF. CDR3 coding DNA: TGTGCCAGCGGGGACAGCGGACGCTCTGGAAACACCATATATTTT.